The rows below give T cell receptor beta chains drawn from one sample of a study of shared clonotypes between healthy human individuals. Generated by immunoSEQ multiplex PCR, the TCRdb table keeps only in-frame clones and is missing some. Here the sample spans around 1.6 million clones, 95% to 99% being singletons. The sequenced sample was naive CD4+ T cells sorted from blood. Every receptor here comes from a man younger than 40 in good health. Both conserved end residues are part of each CDR3. The D gene is left open where the match is weak. Some rows mark clone size as missing; the rest say once, few, many or name a class of expanded clone.

>NA|NA|TRBV28|TRBJ2-5
CASSFGYELQETQYF
TGTGCCAGCAGTTTTGGATACGAGCTACAAGAGACCCAGTACTTC
>TRBD2|NA|TRBV9|TRBJ2-7
CASSAGLSTSGSSYEQYF
TGTGCCAGCAGCGCCGGACTCTCCACTAGCGGGAGTTCCTACGAGCAGTACTTC
>NA|NA|TRBV5-8|TRBJ2-5
CASSFGKQGRETQYF
TGTGCCAGCAGCTTCGGGAAACAGGGTAGAGAGACCCAGTACTTC
>TRBD2|NA|TRBV2|TRBJ2-7
CASSDGGTSSYEQYF
TGTGCCAGCAGTGACGGGGGGACCAGCTCCTACGAGCAGTACTTC
>NA|once|TRBV19|TRBJ2-3
CASSKPARDTHTQYF
TGTGCCAGTAGTAAACCCGCGCGGGACACACATACGCAGTATTTT
>NA|NA|TRBV19|TRBJ2-7
CASSNPDRRSSYEQYF
TGTGCCAGTAGCAACCCAGACAGACGGAGCTCCTACGAGCAGTACTTC
>TRBD2|NA|TRBV28|TRBJ2-3
CASSKGLAGVTDTQYF
TGTGCCAGCAGTAAAGGACTAGCGGGGGTCACAGATACGCAGTATTTT
>NA|NA|TRBV28|TRBJ1-5
CASKDQNQPQHF
TGTGCCAGCAAGGACCAGAATCAGCCCCAGCATTTT
>TRBD2|NA|TRBV5-1|TRBJ2-7
CASSLGLAVNEQYF
TGCGCCAGCAGCTTGGGACTAGCGGTAAACGAGCAGTACTTC
>NA|NA|TRBV28|TRBJ1-2
CASSLDSIPLYGYTF
TGTGCCAGCAGTTTGGACAGTATCCCACTGTATGGCTACACCTTC
>TRBD2|NA|TRBV5-1|TRBJ2-7
CASELGTSGSLSYEQYF
TGCGCCAGCGAGCTCGGGACTAGCGGGAGTCTCTCATACGAGCAGTACTTC
>TRBD2|NA|TRBV9|TRBJ2-1
CASSPSSGSAAIEQFF
TGTGCCAGCAGCCCCTCGAGCGGGAGTGCGGCCATTGAGCAGTTCTTC
>TRBD1|NA|TRBV5-1|TRBJ1-2
CASSLAGGTGFGYTF
TGCGCCAGCAGCTTGGCCGGGGGGACAGGGTTTGGCTACACCTTC
>TRBD2|NA|TRBV7-9|TRBJ2-7
CASSRLVLAGERQYF
TGTGCCAGCAGCCGTCTTGTTCTAGCGGGGGAAAGGCAGTACTTC
>NA|NA|TRBV7-9|TRBJ1-2
CASSPTGAFGYTF
TGTGCCAGCAGCCCAACGGGGGCATTTGGCTACACCTTC
>NA|once|TRBV10-3|TRBJ2-1
CAISETIREEQFF
TGTGCCATCAGTGAGACCATCCGGGAAGAGCAGTTCTTC
>TRBD2|NA|TRBV5-1|TRBJ2-7
CASSSGLAGQGPPEQYF
TGCGCCAGCAGCTCGGGACTAGCGGGACAAGGTCCTCCCGAGCAGTACTTC
>NA|NA|TRBV18|TRBJ1-1
CASSPLDSTGAFF
TGTGCCAGCTCACCACTAGATTCTACCGGGGCTTTCTTT
>NA|NA|TRBV7-3|TRBJ1-2
CASSFSGTGELYGYTF
TGTGCCAGCAGCTTTTCCGGGACTGGAGAGCTCTATGGCTACACCTTC
>TRBD2|NA|TRBV4-1|TRBJ2-3
CASSQPTSGRAHDTQYF
TGCGCCAGCAGCCAACCAACTAGCGGGAGGGCCCACGATACGCAGTATTTT
>TRBD2|NA|TRBV4-3|TRBJ2-1
CASSQGTSGWPGEQFF
TGCGCCAGCAGCCAAGGTACTAGCGGGTGGCCCGGGGAGCAGTTCTTC
>NA|once|TRBV30|TRBJ1-1
CAWSQSMNTEAFF
TGTGCCTGGAGTCAGAGCATGAACACTGAAGCTTTCTTT
>NA|NA|TRBV7-2|TRBJ2-3
CASSPGGSTDTQYF
TGTGCCAGCAGCCCCGGAGGAAGCACAGATACGCAGTATTTT
>NA|NA|TRBV25-1|TRBJ2-5
CASSSPGETQYF
TGTGCCAGCAGTTCGCCGGGGGAGACCCAGTACTTC
>TRBD1|NA|TRBV9|TRBJ2-5
CASSVGNRGLETQYF
TGTGCCAGCAGCGTTGGTAACAGGGGGTTGGAGACCCAGTACTTC
>NA|NA|TRBV4-1|TRBJ1-2
CASSQGRQGYGLRDGYTF
TGCGCCAGCAGCCAAGGCCGGCAGGGGTATGGGTTACGGGATGGCTACACCTTC
>TRBD2|NA|TRBV27|TRBJ2-7
CASSLRGRRLAGGRNSSYEQYF
TGTGCCAGCAGTTTAAGGGGACGGCGACTAGCGGGAGGTCGTAATAGCTCCTACGAGCAGTACTTC
>NA|NA|TRBV6-1|TRBJ1-1
CASSDRGGTEAFF
TGTGCCAGCAGTGACAGGGGCGGCACTGAAGCTTTCTTT
>NA|NA|TRBV20-1|TRBJ1-1
CSAFWVAEAFF
TGCAGTGCCTTTTGGGTAGCTGAAGCTTTCTTT
>TRBD2|NA|TRBV4-2|TRBJ2-1
CASSQGLAGVGDEQFF
TGTGCCAGCAGCCAGGGACTAGCGGGAGTTGGGGATGAGCAGTTCTTC
>NA|NA|TRBV5-4|TRBJ1-1
CASSLWLSNTEAFF
TGTGCCAGCAGCTTGTGGCTTTCGAACACTGAAGCTTTCTTT
>TRBD1|NA|TRBV18|TRBJ2-7
CASSPLALGTGFYEQYF
TGTGCCAGCTCACCCCTGGCCCTCGGGACAGGATTCTACGAGCAGTACTTC
>TRBD1|NA|TRBV15|TRBJ2-2
CATSRDRTGQLTGELFF
TGTGCCACCAGCAGAGATCGGACAGGGCAGCTCACCGGGGAGCTGTTTTTT
>NA|NA|TRBV7-8|TRBJ2-4
CASSRTGASRDQQYF
TGTGCCAGCAGCCGAACCGGGGCCTCAAGGGACCAGCAGTACTTC
>NA|NA|TRBV7-2|TRBJ2-1
CASSVIGGLRQFF
TGTGCCAGCAGCGTCATTGGGGGGCTTAGGCAGTTCTTC
>TRBD1|NA|TRBV4-1|TRBJ2-4
CASSHGQGALAKNIQYF
TGCGCCAGCAGCCATGGACAGGGAGCCCTAGCCAAAAACATTCAGTACTTC
>NA|NA|TRBV28|TRBJ2-2
CASRSPGQNTGELFF
TGTGCCAGCAGGTCGCCGGGACAAAACACCGGGGAGCTGTTTTTT